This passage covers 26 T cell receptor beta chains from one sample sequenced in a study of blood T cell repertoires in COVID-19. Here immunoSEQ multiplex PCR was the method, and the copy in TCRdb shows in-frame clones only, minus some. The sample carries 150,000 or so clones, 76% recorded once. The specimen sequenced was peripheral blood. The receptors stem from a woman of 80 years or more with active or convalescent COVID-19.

DNA for the CDR3: TGCGCCAGCAGCTCCGGGACAGGGGTCACTGAAGCTTTCTTT. Translating it yields CASSSGTGVTEAFF. V and J are TRBV5-1 and TRBJ1-1, with TRBD1 identical over 10 bases. Germline lookup yields CDR1 SGHRS and CDR2 YFSETQ. The trim removed 3 bases at V and 4 bases at J, leaving 3 bases unmatched. This CDR3 spans 14 amino acids.

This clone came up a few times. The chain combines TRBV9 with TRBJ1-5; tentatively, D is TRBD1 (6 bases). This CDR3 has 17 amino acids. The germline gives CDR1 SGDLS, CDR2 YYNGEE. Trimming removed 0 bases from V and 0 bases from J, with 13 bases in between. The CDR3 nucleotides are TGTGCCAGCAGCGTAGGCTGGACAGCAGATAGCAATCAGCCCCAGCATTTT. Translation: CASSVGWTADSNQPQHF.

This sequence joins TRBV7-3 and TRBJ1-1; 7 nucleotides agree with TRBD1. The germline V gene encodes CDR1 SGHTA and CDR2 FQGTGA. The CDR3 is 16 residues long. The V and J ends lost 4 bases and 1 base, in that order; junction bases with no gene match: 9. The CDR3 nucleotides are TGTGCCAGCAGCTCCTGGACAGGAAGGAGGAACACTGAAGCTTTCTTT. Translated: CASSSWTGRRNTEAFF.

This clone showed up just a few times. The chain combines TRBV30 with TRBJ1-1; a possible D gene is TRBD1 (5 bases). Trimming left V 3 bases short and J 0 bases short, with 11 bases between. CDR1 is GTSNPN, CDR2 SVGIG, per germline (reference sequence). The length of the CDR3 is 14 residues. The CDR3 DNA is TGTGCCTGGAGCGCGGGACTGATGAACACTGAAGCTTTCTTT. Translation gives CAWSAGLMNTEAFF.

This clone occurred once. DNA of the CDR3: TGCGCCAGCAGTGAGTCGATTAGCGGGGTTGAGACCCAGTACTTC. It encodes CASSESISGVETQYF. The chain couples TRBV10-2 to TRBJ2-5; 8 bases agree with TRBD2. The CDR3 extends over 15 amino acids. V trimming: 0 bases; J trimming: 5 bases; junction bases outside the gene matches: 5. The germline CDR1 and CDR2 sequences are WSHSY and SAAADI.

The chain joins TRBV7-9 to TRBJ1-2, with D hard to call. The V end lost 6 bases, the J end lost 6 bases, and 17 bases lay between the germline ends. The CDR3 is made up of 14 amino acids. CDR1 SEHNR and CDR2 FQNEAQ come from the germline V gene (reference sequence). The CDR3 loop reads CASSRPSGYDGYTF. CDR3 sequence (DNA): TGTGCCAGCAGTCGACCGTCGGGTTATGATGGCTACACCTTC.

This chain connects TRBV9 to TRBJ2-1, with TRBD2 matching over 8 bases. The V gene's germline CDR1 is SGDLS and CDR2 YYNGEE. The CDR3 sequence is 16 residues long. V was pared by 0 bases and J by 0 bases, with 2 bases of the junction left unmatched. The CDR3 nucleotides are TGTGCCAGCAGCGTAGAGGCGGGGGGCTCCTACAATGAGCAGTTCTTC. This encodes CASSVEAGGSYNEQFF.

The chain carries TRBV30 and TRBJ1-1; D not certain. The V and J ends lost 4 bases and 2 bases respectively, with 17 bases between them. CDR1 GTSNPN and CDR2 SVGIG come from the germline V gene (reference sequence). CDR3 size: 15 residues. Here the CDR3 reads CAWIPLPALNTEAFF. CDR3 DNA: TGTGCCTGGATCCCATTACCGGCACTAAACACTGAAGCTTTCTTT.

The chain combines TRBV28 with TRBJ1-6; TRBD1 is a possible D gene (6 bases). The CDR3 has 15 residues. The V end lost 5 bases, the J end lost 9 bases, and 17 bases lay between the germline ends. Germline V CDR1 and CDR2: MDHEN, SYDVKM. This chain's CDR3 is CASSGSAGGGSPLHF. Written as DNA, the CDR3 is TGTGCCAGCAGTGGGTCGGCGGGGGGCGGTTCACCCCTCCACTTT.

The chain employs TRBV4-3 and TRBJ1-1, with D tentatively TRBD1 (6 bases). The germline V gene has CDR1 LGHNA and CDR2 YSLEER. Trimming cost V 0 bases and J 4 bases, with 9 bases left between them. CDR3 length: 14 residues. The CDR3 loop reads CASSQDGGITEAFF. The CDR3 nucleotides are TGCGCCAGCAGCCAAGATGGGGGCATCACTGAAGCTTTCTTT.

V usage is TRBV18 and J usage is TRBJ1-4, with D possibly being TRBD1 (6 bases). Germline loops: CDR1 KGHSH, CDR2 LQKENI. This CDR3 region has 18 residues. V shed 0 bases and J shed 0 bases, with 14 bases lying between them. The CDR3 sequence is CASSPPRLGAATNEKLFF. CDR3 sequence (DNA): TGTGCCAGCTCACCACCACGTTTGGGGGCTGCAACTAATGAAAAACTGTTTTTT.

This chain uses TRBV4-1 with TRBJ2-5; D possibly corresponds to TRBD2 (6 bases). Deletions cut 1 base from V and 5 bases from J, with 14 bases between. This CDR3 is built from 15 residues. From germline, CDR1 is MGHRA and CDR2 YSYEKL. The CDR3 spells CASSQVGGSVETQYF. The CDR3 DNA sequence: TGCGCCAGCAGCCAAGTCGGGGGAAGTGTGGAGACCCAGTACTTC.

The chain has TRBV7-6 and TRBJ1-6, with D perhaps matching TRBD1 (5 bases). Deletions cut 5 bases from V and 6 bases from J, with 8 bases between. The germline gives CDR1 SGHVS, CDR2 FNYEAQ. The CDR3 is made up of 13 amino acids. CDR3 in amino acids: CASSRQFNSPLHF. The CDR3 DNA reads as TGTGCCAGCAGCCGACAGTTTAATTCACCCCTCCACTTT.

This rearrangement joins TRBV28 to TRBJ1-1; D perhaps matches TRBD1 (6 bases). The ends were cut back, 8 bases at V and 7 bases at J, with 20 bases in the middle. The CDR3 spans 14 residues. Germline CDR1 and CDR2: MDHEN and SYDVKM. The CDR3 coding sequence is TGTGCCAGCTGGGAAACAGGGAGGGCTTTTGAAGCTTTCTTT. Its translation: CASWETGRAFEAFF. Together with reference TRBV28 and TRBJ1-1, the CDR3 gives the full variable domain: DVKVTQSSRYLVKRTGEKVFLECVQDMDHENMFWYRQDPGLGLRLIYFSYDVKMKEKGDIPEGYSVSREKKERFSLILESASTNQTSMYLCASWETGRAFEAFFGQGTRLTVV.

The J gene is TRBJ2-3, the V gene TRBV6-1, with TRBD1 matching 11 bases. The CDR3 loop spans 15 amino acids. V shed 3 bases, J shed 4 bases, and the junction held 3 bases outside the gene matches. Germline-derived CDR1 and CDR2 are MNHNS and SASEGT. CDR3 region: CASSDLGQGADTQYF. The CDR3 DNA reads TGTGCCAGCAGTGATTTGGGACAGGGGGCAGATACGCAGTATTTT.

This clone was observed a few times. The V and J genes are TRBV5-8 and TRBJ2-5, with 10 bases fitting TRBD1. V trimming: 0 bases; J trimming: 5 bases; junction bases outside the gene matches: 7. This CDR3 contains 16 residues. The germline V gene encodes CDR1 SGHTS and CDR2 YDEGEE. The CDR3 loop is CASSLAGTGVGETQYF. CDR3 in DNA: TGTGCCAGCAGCTTGGCCGGGACAGGGGTCGGGGAGACCCAGTACTTC. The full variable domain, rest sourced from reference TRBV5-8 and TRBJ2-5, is EAGVTQSPTHLIKTRGQQATLRCSPISGHTSVYWYQQALGLGLQFLLWYDEGEERNRGNFPPRFSGRQFPNYSSELNVNALELEDSALYLCASSLAGTGVGETQYFGPGTRLLVL.

The CDR3 loop is CASSLDSHGSYNEQFF. In nucleotides, the CDR3 is TGTGCCAGCAGTTTAGATAGTCATGGCTCCTACAATGAGCAGTTCTTC. V is TRBV27 and J is TRBJ2-1; no definite D call. From germline, CDR1 is MNHEY and CDR2 SMNVEV (reference sequence). There are 16 residues in the CDR3. V lost 2 bases and J lost 0, with 11 bases in between.

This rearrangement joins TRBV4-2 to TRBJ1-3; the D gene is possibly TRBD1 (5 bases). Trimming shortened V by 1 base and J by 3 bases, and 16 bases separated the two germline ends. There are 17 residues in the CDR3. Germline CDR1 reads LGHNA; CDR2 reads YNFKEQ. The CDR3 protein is CASSQGQNARGGNTIYF. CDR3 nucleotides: TGTGCCAGCAGCCAAGGACAGAATGCAAGGGGTGGAAACACCATATATTTT.

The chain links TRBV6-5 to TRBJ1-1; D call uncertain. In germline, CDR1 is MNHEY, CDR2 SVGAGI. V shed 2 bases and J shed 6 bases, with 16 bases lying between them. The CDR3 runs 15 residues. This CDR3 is CASSYRATATAEAFF. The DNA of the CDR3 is TGTGCCAGCAGTTACCGAGCGACGGCGACCGCTGAAGCTTTCTTT.

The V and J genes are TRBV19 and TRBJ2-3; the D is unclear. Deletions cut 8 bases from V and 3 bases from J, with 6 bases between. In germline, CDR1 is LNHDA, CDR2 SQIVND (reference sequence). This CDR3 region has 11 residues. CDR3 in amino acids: CASSHTDTQYF. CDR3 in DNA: TGTGCCAGTTCCCATACAGATACGCAGTATTTT. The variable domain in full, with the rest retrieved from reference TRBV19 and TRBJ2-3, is DGGITQSPKYLFRKEGQNVTLSCEQNLNHDAMYWYRQDPGQGLRLIYYSQIVNDFQKGDIAEGYSVSREKKESFPLTVTSAQKNPTAFYLCASSHTDTQYFGPGTRLTVL.

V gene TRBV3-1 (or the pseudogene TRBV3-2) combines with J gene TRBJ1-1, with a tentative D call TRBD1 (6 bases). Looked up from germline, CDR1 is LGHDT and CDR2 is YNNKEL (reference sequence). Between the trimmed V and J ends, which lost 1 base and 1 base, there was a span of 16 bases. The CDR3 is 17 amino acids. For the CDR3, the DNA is TGTGCCAGCAGCCAAGTAGGGGGTGGCAGGGCGAACACTGAAGCTTTCTTT. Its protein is CASSQVGGGRANTEAFF.

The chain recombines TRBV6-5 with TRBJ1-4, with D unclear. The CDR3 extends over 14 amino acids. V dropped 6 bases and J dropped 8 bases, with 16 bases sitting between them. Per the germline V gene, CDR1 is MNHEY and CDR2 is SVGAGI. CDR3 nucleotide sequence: TGTGCCAGCAGGGGTGGTAGCGAAAGAGAAAAACTGTTTTTT. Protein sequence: CASRGGSEREKLFF.

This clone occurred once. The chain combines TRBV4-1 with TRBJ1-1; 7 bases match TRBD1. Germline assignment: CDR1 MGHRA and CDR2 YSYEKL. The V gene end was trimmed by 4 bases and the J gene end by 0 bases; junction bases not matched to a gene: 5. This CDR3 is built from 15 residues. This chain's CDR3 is CASSPPGQVNTEAFF. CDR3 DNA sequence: TGCGCCAGCAGCCCCCCTGGACAGGTGAACACTGAAGCTTTCTTT.

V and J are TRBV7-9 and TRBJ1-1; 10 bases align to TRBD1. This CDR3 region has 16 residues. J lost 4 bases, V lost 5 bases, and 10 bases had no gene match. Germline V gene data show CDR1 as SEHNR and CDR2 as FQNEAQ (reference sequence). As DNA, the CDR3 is TGTGCCAGCAGCCCAGGACAGGGGGAGGCGGGCACTGAAGCTTTCTTT. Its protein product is CASSPGQGEAGTEAFF.

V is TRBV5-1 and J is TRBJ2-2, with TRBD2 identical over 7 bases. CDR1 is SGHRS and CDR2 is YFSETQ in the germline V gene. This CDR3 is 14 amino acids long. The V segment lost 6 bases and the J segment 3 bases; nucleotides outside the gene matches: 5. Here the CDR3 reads CASTGGGDTGELFF. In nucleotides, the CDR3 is TGCGCCAGCACGGGCGGGGGTGACACCGGGGAGCTGTTTTTT. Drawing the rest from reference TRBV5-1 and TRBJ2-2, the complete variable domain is KAGVTQTPRYLIKTRGQQVTLSCSPISGHRSVSWYQQTPGQGLQFLFEYFSETQRNKGNFPGRFSGRQFSNSRSEMNVSTLELGDSALYLCASTGGGDTGELFFGEGSRLTVL.

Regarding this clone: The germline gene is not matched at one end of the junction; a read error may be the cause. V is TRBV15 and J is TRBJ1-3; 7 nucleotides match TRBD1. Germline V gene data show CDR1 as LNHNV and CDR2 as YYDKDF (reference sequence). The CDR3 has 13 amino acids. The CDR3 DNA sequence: TGTGCCACAAGCAGGGGGGGTTTAAACACCATATATTTT. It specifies CATSRGGLNTIYF.